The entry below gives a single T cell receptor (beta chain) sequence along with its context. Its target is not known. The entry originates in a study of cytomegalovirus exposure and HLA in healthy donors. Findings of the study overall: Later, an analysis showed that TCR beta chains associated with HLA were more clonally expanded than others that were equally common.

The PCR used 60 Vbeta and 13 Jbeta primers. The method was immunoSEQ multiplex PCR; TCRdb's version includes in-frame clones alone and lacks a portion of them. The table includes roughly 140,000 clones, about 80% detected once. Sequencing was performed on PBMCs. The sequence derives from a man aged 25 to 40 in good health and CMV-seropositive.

CDR3 nucleotide sequence: TGTGCCAGCAGCTTAGCGGAGGCCACCTCTGGAAACACCATATATTTT. Encoded protein: CASSLAEATSGNTIYF. This chain joins TRBV7-8 and TRBJ1-3; D gene unclear. Germline V gene lookup returns CDR1 SGHVS and CDR2 FQNEAQ. Trimming stripped 0 bases from V and 0 bases from J, with 9 bases between. This CDR3 spans 16 amino acids.